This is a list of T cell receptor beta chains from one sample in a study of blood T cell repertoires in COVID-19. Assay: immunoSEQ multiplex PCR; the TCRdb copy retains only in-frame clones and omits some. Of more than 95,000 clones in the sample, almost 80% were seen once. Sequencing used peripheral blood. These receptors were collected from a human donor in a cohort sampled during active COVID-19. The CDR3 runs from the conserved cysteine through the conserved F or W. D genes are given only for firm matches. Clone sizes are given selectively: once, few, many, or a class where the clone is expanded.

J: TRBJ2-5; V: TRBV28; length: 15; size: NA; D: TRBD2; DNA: TGTGCCAGCAGCCACAGCGGGGGGGATCGGGAGACCCAGTACTTC; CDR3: CASSHSGGDRETQYF
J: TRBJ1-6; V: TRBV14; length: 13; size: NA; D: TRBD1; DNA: TGTGCCAGCAGGCGTGGGACAGATTCACCCCTCCACTTT; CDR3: CASRRGTDSPLHF
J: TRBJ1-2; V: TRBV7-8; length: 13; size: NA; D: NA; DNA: TGTGCCAGCAGCTTTGGGGACTCCTATGGCTACACCTTC; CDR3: CASSFGDSYGYTF
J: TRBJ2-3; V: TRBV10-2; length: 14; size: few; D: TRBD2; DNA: TGCGCCAGCAGTCAGACTAGCGACGCAGATACGCAGTATTTT; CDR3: CASSQTSDADTQYF
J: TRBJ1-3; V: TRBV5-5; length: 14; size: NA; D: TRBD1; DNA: TGTGCCAGCAGCCTGGGACAGGGAAGGAACACCATATATTTT; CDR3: CASSLGQGRNTIYF
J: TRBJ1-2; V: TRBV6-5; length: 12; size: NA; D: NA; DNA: TGTGCCAGCACTTTAACAGGGTCTGGCTACACCTTC; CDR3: CASTLTGSGYTF
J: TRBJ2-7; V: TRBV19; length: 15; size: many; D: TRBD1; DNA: TGTGCCAGTAGTACCTCCGGGACAGCACCTTACGAGCAGTACTTC; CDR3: CASSTSGTAPYEQYF
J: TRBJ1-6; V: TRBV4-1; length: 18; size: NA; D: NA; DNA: TGCGCCAGCAGCCAAGATTGGTTGGCAGGCTCCTATAATTCACCCCTCCACTTT; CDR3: CASSQDWLAGSYNSPLHF
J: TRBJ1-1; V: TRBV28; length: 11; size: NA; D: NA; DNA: TGTGCCAGCAGTAACAGGGTAAAGGCTTTCTTT; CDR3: CASSNRVKAFF
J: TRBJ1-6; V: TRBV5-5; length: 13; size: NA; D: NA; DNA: TGTGCCAGCAGTCCGGGGAACAATTCACCCCTCCACTTT; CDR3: CASSPGNNSPLHF
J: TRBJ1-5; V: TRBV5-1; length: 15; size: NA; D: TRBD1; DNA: TGCGCCAGCAGCTTGGAAGGGGGCGCTGTTCAGCCCCAGCATTTT; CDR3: CASSLEGGAVQPQHF
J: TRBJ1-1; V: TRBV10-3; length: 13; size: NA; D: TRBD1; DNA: TGTGCCATCAGTGATCGGGACAGGGGCGAAGCTTTCTTT; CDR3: CAISDRDRGEAFF
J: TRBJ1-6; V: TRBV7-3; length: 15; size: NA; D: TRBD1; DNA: TGTGCCAGCAGCTTAATGGGACAGGGGAATTCACCCCTCCACTTT; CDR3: CASSLMGQGNSPLHF
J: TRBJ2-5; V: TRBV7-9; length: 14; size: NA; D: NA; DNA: TGTGCCAGCAGCTTAGGCCTCGGCGGGGAGACCCAGTACTTC; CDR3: CASSLGLGGETQYF
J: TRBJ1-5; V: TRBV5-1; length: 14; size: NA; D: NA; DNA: TGCGCCAGCAGCTTTGGACACCCTGATCAGCCCCAGCATTTT; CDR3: CASSFGHPDQPQHF
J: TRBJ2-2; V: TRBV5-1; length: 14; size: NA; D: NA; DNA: TGCGCCAGCGGAATACAGGGTAGCACCGGGGAGCTGTTTTTT; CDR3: CASGIQGSTGELFF
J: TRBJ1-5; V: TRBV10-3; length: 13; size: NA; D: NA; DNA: TGTGCCACCATACAGATCCTAGGGGGGCCCCAGCATTTT; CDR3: CATIQILGGPQHF
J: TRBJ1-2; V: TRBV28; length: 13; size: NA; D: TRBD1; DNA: TGTGCCAGCAGTCGAGGACAGGGGAATGGCTACACCTTC; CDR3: CASSRGQGNGYTF
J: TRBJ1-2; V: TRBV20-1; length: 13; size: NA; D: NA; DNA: TGCAGTGCTAGTTACAGGGTTTACGATGGCTACACCTTC; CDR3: CSASYRVYDGYTF
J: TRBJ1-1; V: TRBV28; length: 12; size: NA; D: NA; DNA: TGTGCCAGCAGCTTAATCAGTCGTGAAGCTTTCTTT; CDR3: CASSLISREAFF
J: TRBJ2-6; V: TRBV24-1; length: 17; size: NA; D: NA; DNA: TGTGCCACCAGTGATGCGCGGTCGGGCTCTGGGGCCAACGTCCTGACTTTC; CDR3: CATSDARSGSGANVLTF
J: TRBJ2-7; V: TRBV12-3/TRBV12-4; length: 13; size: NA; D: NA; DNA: TGTGCCAGCAGTTTAGGAGGGTTCTACGAGCAGTACTTC; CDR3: CASSLGGFYEQYF